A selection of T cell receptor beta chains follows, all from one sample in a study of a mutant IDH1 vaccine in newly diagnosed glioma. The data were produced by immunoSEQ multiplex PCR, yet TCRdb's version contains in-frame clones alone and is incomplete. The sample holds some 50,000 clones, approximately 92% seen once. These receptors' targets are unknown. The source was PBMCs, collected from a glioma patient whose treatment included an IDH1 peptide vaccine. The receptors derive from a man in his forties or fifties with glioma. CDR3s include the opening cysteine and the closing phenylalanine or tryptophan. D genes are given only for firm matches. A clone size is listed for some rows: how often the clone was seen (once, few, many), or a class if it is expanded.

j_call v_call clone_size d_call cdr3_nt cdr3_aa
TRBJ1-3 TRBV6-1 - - TGTGCCTCCTTCCGGGGAAACACCATATATTTT CASFRGNTIYF
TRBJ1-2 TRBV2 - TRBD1 TGTGCCAGCTCGGTGACAGGGGCCCTCTATGGCTACACCTTC CASSVTGALYGYTF
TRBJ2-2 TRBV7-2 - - TGTGCCAGCAGCTTGTCGCCGAAGGGGGGTAACACCGGGGAGCTGTTTTTT CASSLSPKGGNTGELFF
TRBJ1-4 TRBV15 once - TGTGCCACCAGCACGGGACTTAATGAAAAACTGTTTTTT CATSTGLNEKLFF
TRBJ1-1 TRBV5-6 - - TGTGCCAGCAGCTTGGTATTGGGTTTTCACATGAACACTGAAGCTTTCTTT CASSLVLGFHMNTEAFF
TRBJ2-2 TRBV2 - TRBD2 TGTGCCAGCAAAGAAGGAGTAGCGGGACTCGTGACCGGGGAGCTGTTTTTT CASKEGVAGLVTGELFF
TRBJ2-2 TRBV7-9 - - TGTGCCAGCAGCTTAACCCCACAAACAGGGCACGGGGAGCTGTTTTTT CASSLTPQTGHGELFF
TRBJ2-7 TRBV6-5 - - TGTGCCAGCACCTCACTAGGGGGTAACTACGAGCAGTACTTC CASTSLGGNYEQYF
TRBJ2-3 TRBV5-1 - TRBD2 TGCGCCAGCAGCTTCTTAGCGGGGAGTAGCACAGATACGCAGTATTTT CASSFLAGSSTDTQYF
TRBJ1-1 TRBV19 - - TGTGCCAGTAAGAGACAGTTGAACACTGAAGCTTTCTTT CASKRQLNTEAFF
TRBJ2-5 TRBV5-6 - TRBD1 TGTGCCAGCAGCTCAGGGGGCGAGGAGACCCAGTACTTC CASSSGGEETQYF
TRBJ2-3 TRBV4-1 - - TGCGCCAGCAGCCAAGAAACTTCCAGGCGGACTCTCGCCACTACGCAGTATTTT CASSQETSRRTLATTQYF
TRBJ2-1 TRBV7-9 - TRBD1 TGTGCCAGCAGCTTAGTGGGGGGACAGGGTTACAATGAGCAGTTCTTC CASSLVGGQGYNEQFF
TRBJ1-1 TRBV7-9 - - TGTGCCAGCAGCATATGGGGGGCGGAAGAAGCTTTCTTT CASSIWGAEEAFF
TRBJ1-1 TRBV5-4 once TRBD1 TGTGCCAGCAGCTCCCGGGACAGGAACACTGAAGCTTTCTTT CASSSRDRNTEAFF
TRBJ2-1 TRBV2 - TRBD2 TGTGCCAGCAGGTCTGAGCGGGGTGACCCGAACAATGAGCAGTTCTTC CASRSERGDPNNEQFF
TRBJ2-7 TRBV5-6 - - TGTGCCAGCAGCTTTGGAGGCAGGGGCAGCTACGAGCAGTACTTC CASSFGGRGSYEQYF
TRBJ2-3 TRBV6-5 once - TGTGCCAGCAGTTCGACTCTAGCGATCACAGATACGCAGTATTTT CASSSTLAITDTQYF
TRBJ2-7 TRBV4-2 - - TGTGCCAGCAGCCAAGGAATTAGCGGCGCCTACGAGCAGTACTTC CASSQGISGAYEQYF
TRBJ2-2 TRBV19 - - TGTGCCAGTACCCTTGGGGCAGGGCATCGGGAGCTGTTTTTT CASTLGAGHRELFF
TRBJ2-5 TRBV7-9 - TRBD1 TGTGCCAGCGTCAGAGGGACAGTGGGAGAGACCCAGTACTTC CASVRGTVGETQYF
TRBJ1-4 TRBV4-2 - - TGTGCCAGCGGGGACGCCTCTAATGAAAAACTGTTTTTT CASGDASNEKLFF
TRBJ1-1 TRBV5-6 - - TGTGCCAGCAGCTTGGTTACTGAAGCTTTCTTT CASSLVTEAFF
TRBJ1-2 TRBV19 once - TGTGCCAGTAGTATAGGTTCCGCGTTCGGGCTCGTAAGGAATGGCTACACCTTC CASSIGSAFGLVRNGYTF
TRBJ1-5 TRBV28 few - TGTGCCAGCAGTGGAGGGGGTATGGGCAATCAGCCCCAGCATTTT CASSGGGMGNQPQHF
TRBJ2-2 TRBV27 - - TGTGCCAGCAGTTTATTAGGCACCGGGGAGCTGTTTTTT CASSLLGTGELFF
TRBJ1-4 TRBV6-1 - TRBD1 TGTGCCAGCAGGGGGACAGGGGAGGAAAAACTGTTTTTT CASRGTGEEKLFF
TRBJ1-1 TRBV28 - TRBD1 TGTGCCAGCAGGTCTGCGACAGGGTCCGGTCTTGGGATGAACACTGAAGCTTTCTTT CASRSATGSGLGMNTEAFF
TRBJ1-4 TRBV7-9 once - TGTGCCAGCAGCTCCGGGGGGGAGGCTAATGAAAAACTGTTTTTT CASSSGGEANEKLFF
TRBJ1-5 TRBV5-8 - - TGTGCCAGCAGCTCCTCGTGGGGGGCGGGCTATCAGCCCCAGCATTTT CASSSSWGAGYQPQHF
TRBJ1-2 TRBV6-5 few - TGTGCCAGCAGCGGGATCTTGGACCCAGACTATGGCTACACCTTC CASSGILDPDYGYTF
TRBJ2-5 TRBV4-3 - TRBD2 TGCGCCAGCAGCCAAGTCGTAGGCGGGGGGGCCGGGGAGACCCAGTACTTC CASSQVVGGGAGETQYF
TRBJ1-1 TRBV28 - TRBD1 TGTGCCAGCAGACCCTCAGGGGGTTGGACTGAAGCTTTCTTT CASRPSGGWTEAFF
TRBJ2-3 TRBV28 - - TGTGCCAGCAGTTTCGACCGGCGGTATACGCAGTATTTT CASSFDRRYTQYF
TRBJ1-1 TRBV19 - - TGTGCCAGTAGTAATCGACGGCTAAACACTGAAGCTTTCTTT CASSNRRLNTEAFF
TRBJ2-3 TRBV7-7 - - TGTGCTAGCAGCCCGATGCCGGGACGCCCAAGCGCAGATACGCAGTATTTT CASSPMPGRPSADTQYF
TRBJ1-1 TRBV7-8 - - TGTGCCAGCAGCTTCGAGAGGGGTACTGAAGCTTTCTTT CASSFERGTEAFF
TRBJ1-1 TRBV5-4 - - TGTGCCAGCAGCTTGGTGTCCCACTTGAACACTGAAGCTTTCTTT CASSLVSHLNTEAFF
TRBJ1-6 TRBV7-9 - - TGTGCCAGCAGCTTCAGGGCAGGCTATTCACCCCTCCACTTT CASSFRAGYSPLHF
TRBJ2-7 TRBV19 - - TGTGCCAGTAGTACACAGGGAGCCCCCTACGAGCAGTACTTC CASSTQGAPYEQYF
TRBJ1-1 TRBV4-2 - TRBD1 TGTGCCAGCAGCCAGCGGGACAGGGGGGTGCGGACTGAAGCTTTCTTT CASSQRDRGVRTEAFF
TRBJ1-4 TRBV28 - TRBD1 TGTGCCAGCAGCCTTGGGACAGCCCTTGCAACTAATGAAAAACTGTTTTTT CASSLGTALATNEKLFF